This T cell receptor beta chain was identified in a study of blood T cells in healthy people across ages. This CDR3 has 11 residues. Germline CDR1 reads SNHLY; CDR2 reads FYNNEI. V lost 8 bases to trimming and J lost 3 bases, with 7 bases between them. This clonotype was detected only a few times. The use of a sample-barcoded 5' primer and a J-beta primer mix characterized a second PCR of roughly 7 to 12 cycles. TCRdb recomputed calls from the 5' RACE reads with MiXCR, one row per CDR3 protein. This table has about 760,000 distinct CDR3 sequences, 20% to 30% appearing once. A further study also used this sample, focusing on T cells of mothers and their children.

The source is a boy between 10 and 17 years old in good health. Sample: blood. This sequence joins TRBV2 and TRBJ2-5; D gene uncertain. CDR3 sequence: CASRTEETQYF. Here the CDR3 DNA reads TGTGCCAGCCGGACGGAAGAGACCCAGTACTTC.